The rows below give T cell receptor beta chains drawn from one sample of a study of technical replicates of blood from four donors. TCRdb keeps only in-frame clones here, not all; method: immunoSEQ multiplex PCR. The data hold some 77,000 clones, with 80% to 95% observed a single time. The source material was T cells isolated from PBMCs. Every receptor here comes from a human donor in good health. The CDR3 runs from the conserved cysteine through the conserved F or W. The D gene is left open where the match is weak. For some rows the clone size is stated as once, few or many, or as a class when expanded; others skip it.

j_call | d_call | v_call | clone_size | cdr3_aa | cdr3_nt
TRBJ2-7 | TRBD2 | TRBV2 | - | CASRTVPSGRASWYEQYF | TGTGCCAGCCGAACCGTACCTAGCGGGAGGGCCAGTTGGTACGAGCAGTACTTC
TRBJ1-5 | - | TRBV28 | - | CASLGEGDQPQHF | TGTGCCAGCCTGGGAGAGGGCGATCAGCCCCAGCATTTT
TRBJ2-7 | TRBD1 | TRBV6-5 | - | CASSYSRGQESYEQYF | TGTGCCAGCAGTTACTCGAGGGGACAGGAATCCTACGAGCAGTACTTC
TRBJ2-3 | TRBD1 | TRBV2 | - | CASNSRQGVSDTQYF | TGTGCCAGCAACAGTCGACAGGGGGTCTCAGATACGCAGTATTTT
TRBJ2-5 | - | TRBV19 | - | CASSNGGQETQYF | TGTGCCAGTAGTAACGGGGGACAAGAGACCCAGTACTTC
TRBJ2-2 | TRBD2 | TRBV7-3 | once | CASSAWTSADTGELFF | TGTGCCAGCAGCGCCTGGACTAGCGCGGACACCGGGGAGCTGTTTTTT
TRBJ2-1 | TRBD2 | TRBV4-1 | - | CASQGTSGSRNEQFF | TGCGCCAGCCAAGGCACTAGCGGGAGTCGCAATGAGCAGTTCTTC
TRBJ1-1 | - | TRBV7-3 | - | CASSLSEAKEAFF | TGTGCCAGCAGCTTAAGTGAGGCCAAAGAAGCTTTCTTT
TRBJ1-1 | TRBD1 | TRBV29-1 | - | CSVEEGQGAKAFF | TGCAGCGTTGAAGAAGGACAGGGGGCAAAAGCTTTCTTT
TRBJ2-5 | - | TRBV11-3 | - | CASSHDPQPQETQYF | TGTGCCAGCAGCCACGACCCACAGCCCCAAGAGACCCAGTACTTC
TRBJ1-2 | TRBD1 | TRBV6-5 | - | CASRTGTNYGYTF | TGTGCCAGCCGGACAGGGACTAACTATGGCTACACCTTC
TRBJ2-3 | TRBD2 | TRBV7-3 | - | CASSASGSRPDTQYF | TGTGCCAGCAGCGCTAGCGGGAGTCGGCCAGATACGCAGTATTTT
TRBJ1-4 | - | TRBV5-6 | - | CASSLTGMSNEKLFF | TGTGCCAGCAGCTTGACGGGGATGAGTAATGAAAAACTGTTTTTT
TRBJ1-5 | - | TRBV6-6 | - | CASSISAGNQPQHF | TGTGCCAGCAGTATCAGCGCCGGAAATCAGCCCCAGCATTTT
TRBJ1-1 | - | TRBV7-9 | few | CASRQMNTEAFF | TGTGCCAGCCGACAGATGAACACTGAAGCTTTCTTT
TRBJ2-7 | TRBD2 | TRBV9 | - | CASSPRLAGSYEQYF | TGTGCCAGCAGCCCCCGACTAGCGGGCTCCTACGAGCAGTACTTC
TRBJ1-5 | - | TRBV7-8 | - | CASSLWSDQPQHF | TGTGCCAGCAGCTTATGGAGCGATCAGCCCCAGCATTTT
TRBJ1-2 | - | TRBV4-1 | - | CASSQGPGIRYGYTF | TGCGCCAGCAGCCAAGGGCCAGGAATAAGGTATGGCTACACCTTC
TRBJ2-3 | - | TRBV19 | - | CASSIISALRTDTQYF | TGTGCCAGTAGTATAATTTCAGCGCTCCGCACAGATACGCAGTATTTT
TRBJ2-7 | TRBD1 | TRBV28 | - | CASSLRGPGYEQYF | TGTGCCAGCAGTTTAAGGGGGCCTGGCTACGAGCAGTACTTC
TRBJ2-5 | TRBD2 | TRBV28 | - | CASSSIAGVEETQYF | TGTGCCAGCAGTTCGATAGCGGGAGTGGAAGAGACCCAGTACTTC
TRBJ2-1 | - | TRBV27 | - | CASNRYNEQFF | TGTGCCAGCAATCGGTACAATGAGCAGTTCTTC
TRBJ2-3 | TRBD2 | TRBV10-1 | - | CASSEGGGSGGSTDTQYF | TGCGCCAGCAGTGAAGGAGGAGGATCGGGAGGGAGCACAGATACGCAGTATTTT
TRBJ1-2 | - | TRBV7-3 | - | CASSFDGGNGYTF | TGTGCCAGCAGCTTTGACGGGGGGAATGGCTACACCTTC
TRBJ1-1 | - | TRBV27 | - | CASSFTAPSGTEAFF | TGTGCCAGCAGTTTTACCGCGCCCTCAGGGACTGAAGCTTTCTTT
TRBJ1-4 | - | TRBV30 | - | CAGGRDNEKLFF | TGTGCCGGTGGGAGAGATAATGAAAAACTGTTTTTT
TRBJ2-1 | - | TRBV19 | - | CASSIPSGPTLNEQFF | TGTGCCAGTAGTATACCGTCAGGGCCGACGCTCAATGAGCAGTTCTTC
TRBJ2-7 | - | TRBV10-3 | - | CAIRTGYEQYF | TGTGCCATCAGGACAGGCTACGAGCAGTACTTC
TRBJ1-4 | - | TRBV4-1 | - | CASSQDAGASEKLFF | TGCGCCAGCAGCCAAGATGCGGGGGCAAGTGAAAAACTGTTTTTT
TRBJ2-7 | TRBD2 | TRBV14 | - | CASAPGGTYEQYF | TGTGCCAGTGCCCCGGGGGGGACCTACGAGCAGTACTTC
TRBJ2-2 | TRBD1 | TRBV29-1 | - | CSTTGAGTGELFF | TGCAGCACGACAGGGGCGGGCACCGGGGAGCTGTTTTTT
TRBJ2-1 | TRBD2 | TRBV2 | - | CARGLAPNEQFF | TGTGCCAGAGGACTAGCGCCCAATGAGCAGTTCTTC
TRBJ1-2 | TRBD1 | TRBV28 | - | CASSYPGQGSSNYGYTF | TGTGCCAGCAGTTATCCGGGACAGGGATCCTCTAACTATGGCTACACCTTC
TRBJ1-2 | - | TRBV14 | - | CASSQETERLYGYTF | TGTGCCAGCAGCCAAGAAACAGAAAGGCTATATGGCTACACCTTC
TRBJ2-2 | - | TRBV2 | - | CASGGGANTGELFF | TGTGCCAGCGGAGGAGGGGCGAACACCGGGGAGCTGTTTTTT